This note documents a single TCR beta chain sequence. Its antigen is currently unknown. The repertoire was sequenced with immunoSEQ multiplex PCR; TCRdb's copy has only in-frame clones and lacks some. This repertoire shows around 130,000 clones, 80% to 90% found once; its top ten account for roughly 3%. These data come from a study of T cell responses to AZD1222 COVID-19 vaccine. The study, taken as a whole, reports: The study identified only a handful of AZD1222 recipients as seropositive at baseline. Clonal diversity may have been underestimated in mostly white British donors.

The sample in question was peripheral blood, obtained on day 0 of AZD1222 vaccination. The clonotype was recovered from an adult in good health.

CDR3 sequence: CAIKGLNTEAFF. CDR3 DNA: TGTGCCATCAAAGGGTTAAACACTGAAGCTTTCTTT. The chain has TRBV10-3 and TRBJ1-1; no clear D gene. Trimming shortened V by 7 bases and J by 2 bases, and 8 bases separated the two germline ends. The CDR3 runs 12 residues. Germline V CDR1 and CDR2: ENHRY, SYGVKD.